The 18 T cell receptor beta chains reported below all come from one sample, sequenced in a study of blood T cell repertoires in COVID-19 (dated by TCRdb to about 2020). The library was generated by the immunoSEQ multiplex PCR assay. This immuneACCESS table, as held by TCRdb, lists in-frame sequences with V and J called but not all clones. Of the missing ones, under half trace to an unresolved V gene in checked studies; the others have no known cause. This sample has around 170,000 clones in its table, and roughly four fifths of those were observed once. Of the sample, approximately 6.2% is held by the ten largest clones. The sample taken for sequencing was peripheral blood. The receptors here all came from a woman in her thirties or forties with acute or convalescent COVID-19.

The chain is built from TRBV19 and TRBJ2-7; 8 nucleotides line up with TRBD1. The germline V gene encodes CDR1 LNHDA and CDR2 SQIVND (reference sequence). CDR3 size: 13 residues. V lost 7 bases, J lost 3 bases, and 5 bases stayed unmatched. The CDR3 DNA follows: TGTGCCAGTAATGGACAGGGAGGCTACGAGCAGTACTTC. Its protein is CASNGQGGYEQYF. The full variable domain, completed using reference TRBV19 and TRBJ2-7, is DGGITQSPKYLFRKEGQNVTLSCEQNLNHDAMYWYRQDPGQGLRLIYYSQIVNDFQKGDIAEGYSVSREKKESFPLTVTSAQKNPTAFYLCASNGQGGYEQYFGPGTRLTVT.

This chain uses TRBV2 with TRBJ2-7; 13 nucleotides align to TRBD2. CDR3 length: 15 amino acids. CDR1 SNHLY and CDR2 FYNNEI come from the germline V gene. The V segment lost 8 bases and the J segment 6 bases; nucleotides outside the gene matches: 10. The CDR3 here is CASGPGLAGASEQYF. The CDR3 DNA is TGTGCCAGCGGCCCCGGACTAGCGGGAGCATCCGAGCAGTACTTC.

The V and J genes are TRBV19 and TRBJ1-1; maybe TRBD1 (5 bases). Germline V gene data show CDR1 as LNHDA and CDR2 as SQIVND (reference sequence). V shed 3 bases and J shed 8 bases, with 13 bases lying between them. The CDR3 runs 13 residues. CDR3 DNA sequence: TGTGCCAGTAGTATCGGACGACAGTTGGAAGCTTTCTTT. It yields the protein CASSIGRQLEAFF. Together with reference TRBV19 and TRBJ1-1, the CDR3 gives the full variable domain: DGGITQSPKYLFRKEGQNVTLSCEQNLNHDAMYWYRQDPGQGLRLIYYSQIVNDFQKGDIAEGYSVSREKKESFPLTVTSAQKNPTAFYLCASSIGRQLEAFFGQGTRLTVV.

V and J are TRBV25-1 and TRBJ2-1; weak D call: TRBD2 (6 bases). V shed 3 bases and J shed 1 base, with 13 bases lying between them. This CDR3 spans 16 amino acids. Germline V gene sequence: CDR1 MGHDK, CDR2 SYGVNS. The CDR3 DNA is TGTGCCAGCAGTGAGTCCTCGGGGAGGTCCTACAATGAGCAGTTCTTC. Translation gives CASSESSGRSYNEQFF. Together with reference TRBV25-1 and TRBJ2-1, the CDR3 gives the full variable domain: EADIYQTPRYLVIGTGKKITLECSQTMGHDKMYWYQQDPGMELHLIHYSYGVNSTEKGDLSSESTVSRIRTEHFPLTLESARPSHTSQYLCASSESSGRSYNEQFFGPGTRLTVL.

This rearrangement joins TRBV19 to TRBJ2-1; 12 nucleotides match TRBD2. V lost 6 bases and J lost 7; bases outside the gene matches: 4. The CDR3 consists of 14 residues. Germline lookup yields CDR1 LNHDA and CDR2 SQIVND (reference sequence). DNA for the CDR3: TGTGCCAGTAGCCAGCTAGCGGGAGGGAATGAGCAGTTCTTC. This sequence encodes CASSQLAGGNEQFF. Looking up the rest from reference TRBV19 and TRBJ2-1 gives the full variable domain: DGGITQSPKYLFRKEGQNVTLSCEQNLNHDAMYWYRQDPGQGLRLIYYSQIVNDFQKGDIAEGYSVSREKKESFPLTVTSAQKNPTAFYLCASSQLAGGNEQFFGPGTRLTVL.

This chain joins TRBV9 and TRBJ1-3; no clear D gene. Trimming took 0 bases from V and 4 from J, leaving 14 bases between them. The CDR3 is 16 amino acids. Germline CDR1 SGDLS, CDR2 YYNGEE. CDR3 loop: CASSVALNPIGNTIYF. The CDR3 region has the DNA TGTGCCAGCAGCGTAGCCTTAAATCCTATAGGAAACACCATATATTTT.

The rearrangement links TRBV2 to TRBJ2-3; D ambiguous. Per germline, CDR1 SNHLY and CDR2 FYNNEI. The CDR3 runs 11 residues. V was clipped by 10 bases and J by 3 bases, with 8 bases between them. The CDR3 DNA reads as TGTGCCACCAAAGCGACAGATACGCAGTATTTT. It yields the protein CATKATDTQYF.

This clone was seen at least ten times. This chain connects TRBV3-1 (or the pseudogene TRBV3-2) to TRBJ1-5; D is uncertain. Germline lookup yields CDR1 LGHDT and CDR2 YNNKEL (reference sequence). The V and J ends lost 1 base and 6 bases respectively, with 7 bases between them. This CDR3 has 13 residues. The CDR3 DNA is TGTGCCAGCAGCCAAGGCGGGAGTCAGCCCCAGCATTTT. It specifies CASSQGGSQPQHF.

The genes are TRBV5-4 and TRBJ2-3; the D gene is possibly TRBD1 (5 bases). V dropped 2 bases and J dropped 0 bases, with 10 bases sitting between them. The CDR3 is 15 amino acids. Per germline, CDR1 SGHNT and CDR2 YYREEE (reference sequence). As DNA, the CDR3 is TGTGCCAGCAGCTTAAGAGCAGGGAGCACAGATACGCAGTATTTT. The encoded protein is CASSLRAGSTDTQYF.

This CDR3 is CASSLIAGGRTDTQYF. The CDR3 DNA follows: TGTGCCAGCAGCTTAATAGCGGGGGGGCGCACAGATACGCAGTATTTT. This rearrangement joins TRBV11-2 to TRBJ2-3; 11 bases line up with TRBD2. Per the germline V gene, CDR1 is SGHAT and CDR2 is FQNNGV. The CDR3 is 16 amino acids. The V and J ends lost 2 bases and 1 base, in that order; junction bases with no gene match: 2.

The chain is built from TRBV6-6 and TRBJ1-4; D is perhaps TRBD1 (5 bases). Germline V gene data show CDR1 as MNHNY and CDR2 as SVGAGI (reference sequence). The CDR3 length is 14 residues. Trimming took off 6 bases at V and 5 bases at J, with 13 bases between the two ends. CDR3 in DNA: TGTGCCAGCAGCCCAACAGGCTTAAATGAAAAACTGTTTTTT. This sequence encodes CASSPTGLNEKLFF.

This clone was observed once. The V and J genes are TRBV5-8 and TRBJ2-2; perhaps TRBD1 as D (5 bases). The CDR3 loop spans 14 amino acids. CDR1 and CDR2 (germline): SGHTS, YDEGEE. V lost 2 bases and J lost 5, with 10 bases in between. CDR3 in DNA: TGTGCCAGCAGCTTCCAAAGACAGACCGGGGAGCTGTTTTTT. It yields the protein CASSFQRQTGELFF.

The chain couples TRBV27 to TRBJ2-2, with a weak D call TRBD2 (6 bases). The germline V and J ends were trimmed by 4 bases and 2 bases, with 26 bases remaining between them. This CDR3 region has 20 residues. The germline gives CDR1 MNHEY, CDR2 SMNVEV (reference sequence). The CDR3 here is CASSSPFGANWGGNTGELFF. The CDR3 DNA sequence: TGTGCCAGCAGTTCTCCTTTCGGGGCAAACTGGGGAGGTAACACCGGGGAGCTGTTTTTT.

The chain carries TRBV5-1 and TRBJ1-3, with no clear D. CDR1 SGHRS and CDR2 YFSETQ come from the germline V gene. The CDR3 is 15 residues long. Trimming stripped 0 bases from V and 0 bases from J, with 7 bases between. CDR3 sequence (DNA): TGCGCCAGCAGCTTGGATCCGAGCTCTGGAAACACCATATATTTT. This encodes CASSLDPSSGNTIYF.

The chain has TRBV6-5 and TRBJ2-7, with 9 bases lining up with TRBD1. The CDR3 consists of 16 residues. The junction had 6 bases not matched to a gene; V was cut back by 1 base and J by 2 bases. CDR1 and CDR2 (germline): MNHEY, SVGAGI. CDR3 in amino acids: CASSYWGQGTAYEQYF. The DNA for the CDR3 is TGTGCCAGCAGTTACTGGGGACAGGGAACGGCCTACGAGCAGTACTTC.

CDR3 nucleotide sequence: TGTGCCAGCAGTTTAGGGTCAGGGTGGGGTCAGCCCCAGCATTTT. Translation: CASSLGSGWGQPQHF. The chain has TRBV27 and TRBJ1-5; a weak D match, TRBD1 (5 bases). Deletions cut 2 bases from V and 6 bases from J, with 14 bases between. The CDR3 is 15 amino acids. Germline CDR1 MNHEY, CDR2 SMNVEV (reference sequence).

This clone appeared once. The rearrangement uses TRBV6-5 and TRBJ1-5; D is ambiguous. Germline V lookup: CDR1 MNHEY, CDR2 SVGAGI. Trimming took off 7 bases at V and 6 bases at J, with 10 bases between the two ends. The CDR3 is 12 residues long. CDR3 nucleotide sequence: TGTGCCAGCACGAGGGTCGGTCAGCCCCAGCATTTT. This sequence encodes CASTRVGQPQHF.

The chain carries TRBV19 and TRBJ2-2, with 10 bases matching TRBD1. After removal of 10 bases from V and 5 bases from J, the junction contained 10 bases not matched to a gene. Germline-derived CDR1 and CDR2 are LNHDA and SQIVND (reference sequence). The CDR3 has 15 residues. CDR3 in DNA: TGTGCCACCAACAGAGACAGGGGGCTTACCGGGGAGCTGTTTTTT. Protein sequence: CATNRDRGLTGELFF.